The 18 T cell receptor beta chains listed next were all sequenced from one sample in a study of blood T cell repertoires in COVID-19. TCRdb's copy holds only in-frame clones and misses some; the assay was immunoSEQ multiplex PCR. Here the sample spans around 130,000 clones, 75% to 90% being singletons. Specimen: peripheral blood. All receptors derive from a woman aged 45-59 years who had recovered from COVID-19.

The table lists this clone with a count of one. The chain is built from TRBV19 and TRBJ1-2; D is undetermined. The CDR3 is made up of 13 amino acids. The germline V gene encodes CDR1 LNHDA and CDR2 SQIVND (reference sequence). Trimming shortened V by 5 bases and J by 4 bases, and 11 bases separated the two germline ends. This CDR3 is CASSDIGSYGYTF. DNA for the CDR3: TGTGCCAGTAGTGATATAGGGAGCTATGGCTACACCTTC.

This clone was observed a few times. The V call is TRBV7-9, the J call TRBJ1-2; 11 bases fit TRBD1. Germline trimming cut 2 bases from V and 6 bases from J; bases unmatched to any gene: 5. The germline V gene has CDR1 SEHNR and CDR2 FQNEAQ (reference sequence). The length of the CDR3 is 15 residues. CDR3 sequence reads: CASSLWTGGEDGYTF. The CDR3 DNA sequence: TGTGCCAGCAGCTTATGGACAGGGGGCGAGGATGGCTACACCTTC.

This chain's CDR3 is CASSEILAGGFKDTQYF. CDR3 in DNA: TGTGCCAGCAGTGAAATACTAGCGGGAGGGTTCAAAGATACGCAGTATTTT. The chain employs TRBV2 and TRBJ2-3, with 13 bases lining up with TRBD2. Germline V CDR1 and CDR2: SNHLY, FYNNEI. With V trimmed by 2 bases and J by 5 bases, 7 bases remained unmatched. The CDR3 is made up of 17 amino acids.

This sequence joins TRBV25-1 and TRBJ2-1, with D possibly matching TRBD1 (5 bases). The V gene lost 4 bases and the J gene lost 5 bases, with 9 bases spanning the gap. CDR3 length equals 13 residues. The germline CDR1 and CDR2 sequences are MGHDK and SYGVNS. Here the CDR3 reads CASSAQTDNEQFF. In DNA form, the CDR3 reads TGTGCCAGCAGTGCCCAGACAGACAATGAGCAGTTCTTC.

The rearrangement uses TRBV19 and TRBJ2-2; TRBD2 aligns across 10 bases. With V trimmed by 6 bases and J by 2 bases, 6 bases remained unmatched. From germline, CDR1 is LNHDA and CDR2 SQIVND (reference sequence). This CDR3 is built from 16 residues. The CDR3 is CASSPLAGINTGELFF. The DNA of the CDR3 is TGTGCCAGTAGCCCACTAGCGGGGATCAACACCGGGGAGCTGTTTTTT.

CDR3 DNA: TGTGCCAGCAGTTTAAGAGGAGAAGGAAACACCATATATTTT. Translated, it gives CASSLRGEGNTIYF. The chain has TRBV28 and TRBJ1-3; D is uncertain. Germline CDR1 and CDR2: MDHEN and SYDVKM. Trimming removed 2 bases from V and 4 bases from J, with 9 bases in between. CDR3 length: 14 residues.

This rearrangement joins TRBV27 to TRBJ2-1; TRBD1 matches 8 bases. CDR3 length equals 20 residues. Germline assignment: CDR1 MNHEY and CDR2 SMNVEV (reference sequence). J lost 7 bases, V lost 4 bases, and 24 bases had no gene match. The CDR3 nucleotides read TGTGCCAGCAGTTCAACCCAGGGGGCGGGGACAGGTGGGACACTGAATGAGCAGTTCTTC. As protein: CASSSTQGAGTGGTLNEQFF.

The chain combines TRBV24-1 with TRBJ1-1; D might be TRBD1 (6 bases). CDR1 is KGHDR, CDR2 SFDVKD, per germline. CDR3 length: 14 amino acids. Trimming pared 4 bases from V and 2 bases from J, leaving 10 bases between. The CDR3 region is CATSETGINTEAFF. The CDR3, as DNA: TGTGCCACCAGTGAAACAGGGATCAACACTGAAGCTTTCTTT.

In this sample, this clone turned up once. V is TRBV6-5 and J is TRBJ2-7; D perhaps matches TRBD2 (6 bases). The CDR3 loop spans 15 amino acids. Trimming shortened V by 0 bases and J by 2 bases, and 11 bases separated the two germline ends. Per the germline V gene, CDR1 is MNHEY and CDR2 is SVGAGI. CDR3 sequence: CASSYSGGATYEQYF. Written as DNA, the CDR3 is TGTGCCAGCAGTTACTCCGGCGGGGCGACCTACGAGCAGTACTTC.

V usage is TRBV27 and J usage is TRBJ2-1; 10 bases map to TRBD1. The junction had 10 bases not matched to a gene; V was cut back by 10 bases and J by 7 bases. The germline V gene encodes CDR1 MNHEY and CDR2 SMNVEV (reference sequence). This CDR3 has 14 residues. DNA for the CDR3: TGTGCCACATGTGACAGGGGGCCATTAAATGAGCAGTTCTTC. Translation gives CATCDRGPLNEQFF.

The chain carries TRBV10-3 and TRBJ1-1, with 7 bases lining up with TRBD1. The junction had 5 bases not matched to a gene; V was cut back by 2 bases and J by 5 bases. CDR1 is ENHRY, CDR2 SYGVKD, per germline. This CDR3 is 14 amino acids long. The CDR3 spells CAISEGRGYTEAFF. The CDR3 DNA reads as TGTGCCATCAGTGAGGGCAGGGGGTATACTGAAGCTTTCTTT.

The CDR3 DNA is TGTGCCAGCAGCTTACCCTTCGGGACAGGGGCGGAAGAGACCCAGTACTTC. Its protein product is CASSLPFGTGAEETQYF. The chain couples TRBV7-9 to TRBJ2-5; the match to TRBD1 covers 10 bases. The V segment lost 2 bases and the J segment 3 bases; nucleotides outside the gene matches: 9. Looked up from germline, CDR1 is SEHNR and CDR2 is FQNEAQ (reference sequence). CDR3 length: 17 amino acids.

The chain has TRBV5-1 and TRBJ1-4; D may be TRBD1 (5 bases). Deletions cut 4 bases from V and 7 bases from J, with 17 bases between. The germline gives CDR1 SGHRS, CDR2 YFSETQ. The CDR3 covers 15 residues. For the CDR3, the DNA is TGCGCCAGCAGCGCAGAGGGACTGACTTTTGAAAAACTGTTTTTT. Its protein product is CASSAEGLTFEKLFF.

This clone was counted many times. V is TRBV5-6 and J is TRBJ2-2; weak D call: TRBD2 (6 bases). This CDR3 has 15 residues. V lost 1 base, J lost 4 bases, and 11 bases lay in between. The germline V gene has CDR1 SGHDT and CDR2 YYEEEE. CDR3 sequence (DNA): TGTGCCAGCAGCTTGTTCGGGGGACGCACCGGGGAGCTGTTTTTT. This translates into CASSLFGGRTGELFF.

The rearrangement links TRBV4-3 to TRBJ2-1, with TRBD2 matching over 7 bases. Trimming removed 4 bases from V and 8 bases from J; junction bases left unmatched: 20. The CDR3 is 18 amino acids. Germline V gene lookup returns CDR1 LGHNA and CDR2 YSLEER. The CDR3 spells CASSRNQILSGAVHEQFF. The CDR3 region has the DNA TGCGCCAGCAGCCGAAACCAAATACTCAGCGGGGCCGTACATGAGCAGTTCTTC.

The chain is built from TRBV7-9 and TRBJ1-2, with D possibly being TRBD1 (6 bases). CDR3 length equals 14 residues. Trimming shortened V by 1 base and J by 4 bases, and 10 bases separated the two germline ends. CDR1 is SEHNR, CDR2 FQNEAQ, per germline (reference sequence). The CDR3 region is CASSLVGQSYGYTF. The CDR3 nucleotides are TGTGCCAGCAGCTTAGTTGGACAGTCCTATGGCTACACCTTC. The variable domain in full, with the rest retrieved from reference TRBV7-9 and TRBJ1-2, is DTGVSQNPRHKITKRGQNVTFRCDPISEHNRLYWYRQTLGQGPEFLTYFQNEAQLEKSRLLSDRFSAERPKGSFSTLEIQRTEQGDSAMYLCASSLVGQSYGYTFGSGTRLTVV.

The chain carries TRBV11-2 and TRBJ2-2; possibly TRBD1 for D (5 bases). In germline, CDR1 is SGHAT, CDR2 FQNNGV. The CDR3 totals 15 residues. Trimming stripped 4 bases from V and 3 bases from J, with 12 bases between. This CDR3 is CASSSGGAYTGELFF. The CDR3 nucleotides are TGTGCCAGCAGCTCAGGTGGGGCTTACACCGGGGAGCTGTTTTTT.

The chain links TRBV28 to TRBJ2-1; weak D call: TRBD2 (6 bases). This CDR3 spans 14 amino acids. The V end lost 4 bases, the J end lost 7 bases, and 14 bases lay between the germline ends. The V gene's germline CDR1 is MDHEN and CDR2 SYDVKM. Written as DNA, the CDR3 is TGTGCCAGCAGTTCTCGGCGGGGCCGAAATGAGCAGTTCTTC. It is translated as CASSSRRGRNEQFF.